One and the same sample provided the 25 T cell receptor beta chains below, sequenced in a study of blood T cell repertoires in COVID-19. Profiling relied on immunoSEQ multiplex PCR, and the TCRdb table lists in-frame clones only, not all of them. The data contain roughly 90,000 clones, about four fifths of them singletons. The sequenced material came from peripheral blood. Source of these receptors: a woman aged 70-85 years with acute or convalescent COVID-19.

The chain is built from TRBV6-5 and TRBJ2-7, with no clear D. V lost 2 bases and J 4 bases, leaving 6 bases between the germline ends. Germline CDR1 MNHEY, CDR2 SVGAGI. The length of the CDR3 is 12 residues. The DNA of the CDR3 is TGTGCCAGCAGTTACGCGGATTACGAGCAGTACTTC. Protein sequence: CASSYADYEQYF.

The V and J genes are TRBV6-5 and TRBJ2-5, with 7 bases fitting TRBD2. Trimming at V came to 2 bases and at J to 2 bases, leaving 2 bases not matched to a gene. The CDR3 is 14 amino acids. Looked up from germline, CDR1 is MNHEY and CDR2 is SVGAGI. The CDR3 spells CASSYERGQETQYF. The CDR3, as DNA: TGTGCCAGCAGTTACGAGCGGGGTCAAGAGACCCAGTACTTC.

The V gene is TRBV6-5, the J gene TRBJ2-1; 9 bases fit TRBD2. J was trimmed by 5 bases and V by 6 bases; bases with no gene match: 5. This CDR3 has 14 amino acids. Germline V gives CDR1 MNHEY, CDR2 SVGAGI. CDR3 DNA: TGTGCCAGCAGCGAGCGGGGGGCACACAATGAGCAGTTCTTC. Its protein product is CASSERGAHNEQFF.

The chain links TRBV5-1 to TRBJ2-5, with 9 positions matching TRBD2. Losses at the gene ends were 0 bases for V and 5 bases for J; bases not matched to a gene: 14. This CDR3 spans 18 amino acids. CDR1 and CDR2 from the germline V gene are SGHRS and YFSETQ. CDR3 nucleotides: TGCGCCAGCAGCTTGGCCGGAGGGCTAGCGGGATACGCGGAGACCCAGTACTTC. Amino acid sequence: CASSLAGGLAGYAETQYF. Complete variable domain (other parts from reference TRBV5-1 and TRBJ2-5): KAGVTQTPRYLIKTRGQQVTLSCSPISGHRSVSWYQQTPGQGLQFLFEYFSETQRNKGNFPGRFSGRQFSNSRSEMNVSTLELGDSALYLCASSLAGGLAGYAETQYFGPGTRLLVL.

The gene calls are TRBV19 and TRBJ1-4; D unresolved. This CDR3 spans 13 amino acids. Germline V lookup: CDR1 LNHDA, CDR2 SQIVND (reference sequence). V shed 6 bases and J shed 8 bases, with 13 bases lying between them. The CDR3 DNA reads as TGTGCCAGTAGGGAGGGCCCTGACGAAAAACTGTTTTTT. Its protein is CASREGPDEKLFF. The full variable domain, with the rest looked up from reference TRBV19 and TRBJ1-4, is DGGITQSPKYLFRKEGQNVTLSCEQNLNHDAMYWYRQDPGQGLRLIYYSQIVNDFQKGDIAEGYSVSREKKESFPLTVTSAQKNPTAFYLCASREGPDEKLFFGSGTQLSVL.

V is TRBV9 and J is TRBJ2-5; D ambiguous. Germline V CDR1 and CDR2: SGDLS, YYNGEE. The CDR3 totals 13 residues. Trimming shortened V by 3 bases and J by 5 bases, and 11 bases separated the two germline ends. CDR3 coding DNA: TGTGCCAGCAGCGCGCACGGTGAGGAGACCCAGTACTTC. It yields the protein CASSAHGEETQYF.

With regard to this clone: Mismatch with germline at one junction end may stem from a read error. The gene calls are TRBV7-7 and TRBJ2-3, with TRBD1 matching 8 bases. Germline assignment: CDR1 SSHAT and CDR2 FNYEAQ (reference sequence). The CDR3 contains 15 residues. The DNA for the CDR3 is TGTGCTAGCAGCTTAGGGACAGGCTGGACAGATACGCAGTATTTT. As protein: CASSLGTGWTDTQYF. The complete variable domain, with remaining parts taken from reference TRBV7-7 and TRBJ2-3, reads GAGVSQSPRYKVTKRGQDVTLRCDPISSHATLYWYQQALGQGPEFLTYFNYEAQPDKSGLPSDRFSAERPEGSISTLTIQRTEQRDSAMYRCASSLGTGWTDTQYFGPGTRLTVL.

This chain uses TRBV27 with TRBJ1-2; a possible D gene is TRBD1 (5 bases). Germline assignment: CDR1 MNHEY and CDR2 SMNVEV (reference sequence). Trimming cost V 6 bases and J 7 bases, with 12 bases left between them. This CDR3 has 12 residues. In DNA form, the CDR3 reads TGTGCCAGCAGGGATAGGGGCTCTGGCTACACCTTC. It yields the protein CASRDRGSGYTF.

This sequence joins TRBV7-8 and TRBJ1-5, with D maybe TRBD1 (6 bases). Trimming removed 4 bases at V and 0 bases at J, with 16 bases between. CDR1 is SGHVS, CDR2 FQNEAQ, per germline. The CDR3 has 17 amino acids. The chain's CDR3 is CASSSLNRENSNQPQHF. The CDR3 DNA reads as TGTGCCAGCAGCTCCTTAAACAGGGAAAATAGCAATCAGCCCCAGCATTTT.

This chain uses TRBV18 with TRBJ1-3, with D perhaps matching TRBD1 (5 bases). Germline V gene sequence: CDR1 KGHSH, CDR2 LQKENI. CDR3 length: 14 residues. V was shortened by 3 bases and J by 4 bases, with 10 bases between the two germline ends. The CDR3 protein is CASSPGRAGNTIYF. As DNA, the CDR3 is TGTGCCAGCTCACCGGGCAGGGCAGGAAACACCATATATTTT.

The chain employs TRBV5-1 and TRBJ2-2, with a tentative D call TRBD1 (5 bases). The CDR3 loop spans 14 amino acids. CDR1 and CDR2 (germline): SGHRS, YFSETQ. Trimming pared 7 bases from V and 1 base from J, leaving 11 bases between. CDR3 nucleotide sequence: TGCGCCAGCGGCGACAGCCTGAACACCGGGGAGCTGTTTTTT. Its protein is CASGDSLNTGELFF.

This clone was observed a single time. The chain employs TRBV28 and TRBJ2-3; no clear D gene. With 4 bases removed from V and 3 bases from J, the gap between germline ends came to 8 bases. The CDR3 extends over 13 amino acids. CDR1 and CDR2 (germline): MDHEN, SYDVKM. CDR3 in amino acids: CASSSGSTDTQYF. Here the CDR3 DNA reads TGTGCCAGCAGTTCAGGATCTACAGATACGCAGTATTTT.

The gene calls are TRBV3-1 (or the pseudogene TRBV3-2) and TRBJ2-1; TRBD2 matches at 8 bases. V lost 2 bases to trimming and J lost 6 bases; unmatched junction nucleotides: 0. Germline V gene sequence: CDR1 LGHDT, CDR2 YNNKEL (reference sequence). The CDR3 extends over 13 amino acids. CDR3 protein: CASSQTSGNEQFF. In DNA, the CDR3 is TGTGCCAGCAGCCAAACTAGCGGCAATGAGCAGTTCTTC.

This clone was picked up a small number of times. This chain joins TRBV19 and TRBJ1-1; no reliable D call. The CDR3 is 13 residues long. Trimming cost V 4 bases and J 1 base, with 7 bases left between them. In germline, CDR1 is LNHDA, CDR2 SQIVND (reference sequence). For the CDR3, the DNA is TGTGCCAGTAGTAGAGGCCAGAACACTGAAGCTTTCTTT. Translation: CASSRGQNTEAFF.

The gene calls are TRBV20-1 and TRBJ1-2; D not resolved. This CDR3 has 11 amino acids. The V gene's germline CDR1 is DFQATT and CDR2 SNEGSKA (reference sequence). Here the CDR3 reads CRTGEEAGYTF. In DNA, the CDR3 is TGCAGGACTGGGGAGGAAGCGGGCTACACCTTC.

The chain uses TRBV19 and TRBJ1-1; no clear D gene. CDR1 and CDR2 from the germline V gene are LNHDA and SQIVND (reference sequence). The V end lost 4 bases, the J end lost 3 bases, and 6 bases lay between the germline ends. The CDR3 covers 12 residues. CDR3 in DNA: TGTGCCAGTAGTACGGGGTACACTGAAGCTTTCTTT. It encodes CASSTGYTEAFF.

The V and J genes are TRBV11-2 and TRBJ1-1; D remains unclear. This CDR3 comprises 14 residues. The germline gives CDR1 SGHAT, CDR2 FQNNGV. The V end was cut by 3 bases, the J end by 7 bases, with 15 bases between. The CDR3 sequence: CASSFRRQDGEAFF. CDR3 sequence (DNA): TGTGCCAGCAGCTTTCGCAGGCAGGATGGTGAAGCTTTCTTT.

This clone was seen just once. V is TRBV29-1 and J is TRBJ2-3, with D perhaps matching TRBD2 (6 bases). This CDR3 is 15 amino acids long. V was cut by 6 bases and J by 0 bases, with 16 bases left in between. The germline CDR1 and CDR2 sequences are SQVTM and ANQGSEA. The CDR3 loop reads CSVAPGALSTDTQYF. The CDR3 DNA reads TGCAGCGTCGCCCCGGGAGCTCTTAGCACAGATACGCAGTATTTT.

This clone came up a few times. The rearrangement joins TRBV2 to TRBJ1-4; D is possibly TRBD1 (6 bases). Germline V gives CDR1 SNHLY, CDR2 FYNNEI. There are 14 residues in the CDR3. V was pared by 6 bases and J by 5 bases, with 13 bases between. As DNA, the CDR3 is TGTGCCAGCAGATCGGACAGCTCGAATGAAAAACTGTTTTTT. Its protein is CASRSDSSNEKLFF.

This chain connects TRBV7-9 to TRBJ1-1; the match to TRBD1 covers 7 bases. There are 14 residues in the CDR3. V lost 5 bases to trimming and J lost 4 bases; unmatched junction nucleotides: 7. Germline V gives CDR1 SEHNR, CDR2 FQNEAQ (reference sequence). The CDR3 is CASSLTGVVTEAFF. The CDR3 DNA reads TGTGCCAGCAGCCTCACAGGGGTCGTCACTGAAGCTTTCTTT. The whole variable domain, filled in from reference TRBV7-9 and TRBJ1-1, reads DTGVSQNPRHKITKRGQNVTFRCDPISEHNRLYWYRQTLGQGPEFLTYFQNEAQLEKSRLLSDRFSAERPKGSFSTLEIQRTEQGDSAMYLCASSLTGVVTEAFFGQGTRLTVV.

The CDR3 coding sequence is TGTGCCAGTACCCCCAACTCTGGAAACACCATATATTTT. It encodes CASTPNSGNTIYF. The chain recombines TRBV19 with TRBJ1-3; D ambiguous. The CDR3 runs 13 residues. The V end was cut by 7 bases, the J end by 0 bases, with 7 bases between. Germline V gene lookup returns CDR1 LNHDA and CDR2 SQIVND (reference sequence).

The chain has TRBV2 and TRBJ1-1; TRBD1 is a possible D gene (5 bases). Trimming shortened V by 6 bases and J by 3 bases, and 11 bases separated the two germline ends. CDR3 size: 13 residues. CDR1 and CDR2 from the germline V gene are SNHLY and FYNNEI. CDR3 residues: CASSLGGDTEAFF. The CDR3 bases are TGTGCCAGCAGCCTGGGGGGGGACACTGAAGCTTTCTTT. The variable domain in full, with the rest retrieved from reference TRBV2 and TRBJ1-1, is EPEVTQTPSHQVTQMGQEVILRCVPISNHLYFYWYRQILGQKVEFLVSFYNNEISEKSEIFDDQFSVERPDGSNFTLKIRSTKLEDSAMYFCASSLGGDTEAFFGQGTRLTVV.

The chain links TRBV2 to TRBJ2-3; 9 nucleotides match TRBD1. J was trimmed by 7 bases and V by 6 bases; bases with no gene match: 2. The CDR3 is 12 residues long. Germline lookup yields CDR1 SNHLY and CDR2 FYNNEI. CDR3 sequence: CASRDRGHTQYF. DNA of the CDR3: TGTGCCAGCAGGGACAGGGGCCATACGCAGTATTTT.

CDR3 nucleotide sequence: TGCGCCAGCAGCCAAGATCCCGTTGTTACCTACGAGCAGTACTTC. Protein sequence: CASSQDPVVTYEQYF. This chain links TRBV4-1 with TRBJ2-7; D is unresolved. The V end lost 0 bases, the J end lost 2 bases, and 11 bases lay between the germline ends. CDR1 and CDR2 from the germline V gene are MGHRA and YSYEKL. This CDR3 comprises 15 residues.

On this clone: Compared with germline, one end of the junction differs, possibly owing to a read error. The same CDR3 arises from other DNA sequences in this sample as well. The chain has TRBV5-8 and TRBJ1-5; the D is unclear. Germline CDR1 and CDR2: SGHTS and YDEGEE. The CDR3 loop spans 14 amino acids. CDR3 bases: TGTGCCAGCAGCTTCGGGAATAGCAATCAACCCCAGCATTTT. As protein: CASSFGNSNQPQHF.